This T cell receptor beta chain was sequenced in a study of blood T cell repertoires in COVID-19. Study-wide background: The United States, Italy and Spain provided the acute and convalescent COVID-19 samples. Sources were T cells, B-cell-depleted T cells, or PBMCs; the material itself was cDNA or gDNA.

Note on this clone: The same CDR3 also results from other DNA sequences found in this sample.

Trimming removed 0 bases from V and 4 bases from J, with 10 bases in between. The CDR3 contains 14 residues. CDR1 LGHNA and CDR2 YSLEER come from the germline V gene. The repertoire was sequenced with immunoSEQ multiplex PCR; TCRdb's copy has only in-frame clones and lacks some. There are 72,000 or so clones in the sample; around 85% occur only once, and under 40% lies in the top ten. The rearrangement uses TRBV4-3 and TRBJ2-7; the D gene is possibly TRBD2 (5 bases). This TCR came from a woman of 80 years or more with active or convalescent COVID-19. Input material: peripheral blood. CDR3 amino acids: CASSQDLRGYEQYF. CDR3 sequence (DNA): TGCGCCAGCAGCCAAGATCTTCGGGGATACGAGCAGTACTTC.